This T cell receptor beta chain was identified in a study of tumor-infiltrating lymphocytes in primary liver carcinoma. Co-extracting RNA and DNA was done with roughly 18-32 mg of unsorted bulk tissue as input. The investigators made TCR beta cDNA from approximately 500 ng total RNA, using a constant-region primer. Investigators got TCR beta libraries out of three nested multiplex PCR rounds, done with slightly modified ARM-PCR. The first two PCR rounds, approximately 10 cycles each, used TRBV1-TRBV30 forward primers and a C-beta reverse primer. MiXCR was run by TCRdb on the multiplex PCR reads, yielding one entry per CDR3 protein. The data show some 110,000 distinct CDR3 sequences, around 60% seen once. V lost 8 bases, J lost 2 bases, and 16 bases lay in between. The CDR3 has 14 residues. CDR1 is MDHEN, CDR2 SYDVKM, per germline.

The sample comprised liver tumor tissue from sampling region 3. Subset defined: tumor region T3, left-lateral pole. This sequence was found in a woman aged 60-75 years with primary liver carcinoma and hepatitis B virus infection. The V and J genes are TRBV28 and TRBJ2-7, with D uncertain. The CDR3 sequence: CASSPYGSTYEQYF. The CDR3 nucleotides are TGTGCCAGCTCCCCCTACGGGTCCACCTACGAGCAGTACTTC.